This T cell receptor beta chain was observed in a study of cytomegalovirus exposure and HLA in healthy donors. In regard to this clone: As yet, its antigen is unknown.

Study results and limitations: One variant, a missense change in DCLRE1C, was linked in a later analysis to TCR beta V- and J-gene trimming.

PCR involved 60 Vbeta and 13 Jbeta primers. Profiled with immunoSEQ multiplex PCR; TCRdb holds only in-frame clones, not every one. The sample includes 120,000 to 150,000 clones, over 80% of them seen just once. This CDR3 region has 13 residues. The germline CDR1 and CDR2 sequences are LGHNA and YSLEER. V was clipped by 3 bases and J by 10 bases, with 10 bases between them. Sample: PBMCs. This chain links TRBV4-3 with TRBJ1-6; D possibly corresponds to TRBD1 (5 bases). This sequence was found in a woman in her 30s in good health and CMV-seronegative. As DNA, the CDR3 is TGCGCCAGCAGCCAGCAGGGTGCGTCACCCCTCCACTTT. It yields the protein CASSQQGASPLHF.